This TCR beta chain comes out of a study of kidney transplant recipient with SARS-CoV-2 infection. MiXCR was run by TCRdb on the reads, yielding one entry per CDR3 protein. The profile shows about 250,000 distinct CDR3 sequences, about 30% of them singletons. The CDR3 is 13 residues long. Trimming removed 5 bases at V and 3 bases at J, with 9 bases between. The V gene's germline CDR1 is SEHNR and CDR2 FQNEAQ (reference sequence). The chain carries TRBV7-9 and TRBJ2-3; D gene unclear. This TCR was sampled from a male patient in his thirties who had COVID-19 and was a kidney transplant recipient. Some of the T cells may derive from the graft donor. Source: a blood sample, taken at baseline and between days 110 and 120 from a kidney transplant recipient. In DNA, the CDR3 is TGTGCCAGCAGCCACGCCACTACAGATACGCAGTATTTT. Translation: CASSHATTDTQYF.